Detailed here is one T cell receptor (beta chain). The antigen remains undetermined. The data stem from a study of CD8 T cells in Susac syndrome. Random-hexamer reverse transcription was applied to about 0.45 to 1 ug RNA. Coverage of TCR beta CDR3 amplification by immunoSEQ multiplex PCR extended to 54 Vbeta and 13 Jbeta. Each CDR3 protein is one row after TCRdb ran MiXCR on the immunoSEQ multiplex PCR reads. The data show about 140,000 distinct CDR3 sequences, over 90% seen once. Study-wide findings and caveats: Susac syndrome CD8+ repertoires were clonally expanded, most strongly in CD8+ TEMRA cells. The study admitted that it had a relatively small number of individuals in its TCR sequencing and HLA analysis.

Peripheral blood CD8+ and CD4+ T cells were profiled by TCR beta sequencing. The germline CDR1 and CDR2 sequences are SGHDT and YYEEEE. This CDR3 is built from 15 residues. The junction had 2 bases not matched to a gene; V was cut back by 2 bases and J by 1 base. V gene TRBV5-6 combines with J gene TRBJ2-5, with 10 bases lining up with TRBD2. Sequencing was carried out using CD8+ T cells from PBMCs. The receptor was isolated from a human donor with Susac syndrome. CDR3 loop: CASSFRTSGQETQYF. For the CDR3, the DNA is TGTGCCAGCAGCTTCCGGACTAGCGGCCAAGAGACCCAGTACTTC.